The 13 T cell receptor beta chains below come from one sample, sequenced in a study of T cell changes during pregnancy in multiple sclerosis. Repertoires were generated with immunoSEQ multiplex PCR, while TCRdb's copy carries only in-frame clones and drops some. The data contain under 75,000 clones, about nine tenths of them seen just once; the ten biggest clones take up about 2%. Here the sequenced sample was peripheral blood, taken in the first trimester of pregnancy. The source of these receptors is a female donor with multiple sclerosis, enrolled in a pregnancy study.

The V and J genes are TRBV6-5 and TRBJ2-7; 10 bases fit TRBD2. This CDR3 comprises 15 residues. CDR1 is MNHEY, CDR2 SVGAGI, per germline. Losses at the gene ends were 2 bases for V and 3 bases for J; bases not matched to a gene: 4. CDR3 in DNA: TGTGCCAGCAGTTACGCTCTAGCGGGGGACTACGAGCAGTACTTC. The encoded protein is CASSYALAGDYEQYF.

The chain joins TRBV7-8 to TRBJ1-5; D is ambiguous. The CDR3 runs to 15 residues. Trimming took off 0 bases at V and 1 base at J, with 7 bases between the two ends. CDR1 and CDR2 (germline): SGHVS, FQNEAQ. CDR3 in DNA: TGTGCCAGCAGCTTAGCGTCGGTCAGCAATCAGCCCCAGCATTTT. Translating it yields CASSLASVSNQPQHF. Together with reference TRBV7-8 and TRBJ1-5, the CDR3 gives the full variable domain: GAGVSQSPRYKVAKRGQDVALRCDPISGHVSLFWYQQALGQGPEFLTYFQNEAQLDKSGLPSDRFFAERPEGSVSTLKIQRTQQEDSAVYLCASSLASVSNQPQHFGDGTRLSIL.

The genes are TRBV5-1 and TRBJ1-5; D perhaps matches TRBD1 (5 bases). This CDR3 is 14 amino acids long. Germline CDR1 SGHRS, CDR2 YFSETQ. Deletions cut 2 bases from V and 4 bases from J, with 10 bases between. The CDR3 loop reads CASSLDSPNQPQHF. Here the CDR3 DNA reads TGCGCCAGCAGCTTAGACAGCCCAAATCAGCCCCAGCATTTT.

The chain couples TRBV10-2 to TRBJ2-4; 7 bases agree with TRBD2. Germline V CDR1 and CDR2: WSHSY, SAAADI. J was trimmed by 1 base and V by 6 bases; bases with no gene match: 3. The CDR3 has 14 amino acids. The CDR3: CASSELAAKNIQYF. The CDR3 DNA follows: TGCGCCAGCAGCGAACTAGCGGCCAAAAACATTCAGTACTTC.

CDR3 sequence reads: CASSSGTTGNTIYF. The CDR3 coding sequence is TGTGCCAGCAGCTCCGGGACAACTGGAAACACCATATATTTT. The chain recombines TRBV5-6 with TRBJ1-3; weak D call: TRBD1 (6 bases). Germline loops: CDR1 SGHDT, CDR2 YYEEEE. There are 14 residues in the CDR3. The germline V and J ends were trimmed by 3 bases and 2 bases, with 9 bases remaining between them.

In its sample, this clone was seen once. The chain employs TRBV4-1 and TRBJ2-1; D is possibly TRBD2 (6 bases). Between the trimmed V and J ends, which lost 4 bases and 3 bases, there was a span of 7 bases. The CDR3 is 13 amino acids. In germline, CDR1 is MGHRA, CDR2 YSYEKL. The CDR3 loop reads CASSRGDYNEQFF. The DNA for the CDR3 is TGCGCCAGCAGCCGCGGGGACTACAATGAGCAGTTCTTC.

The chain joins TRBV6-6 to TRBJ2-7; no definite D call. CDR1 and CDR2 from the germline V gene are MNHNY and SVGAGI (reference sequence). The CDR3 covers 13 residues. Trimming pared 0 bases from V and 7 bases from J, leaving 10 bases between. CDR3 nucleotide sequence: TGTGCCAGCAGTTACTCGTTCCAGGCGGAGCAGTACTTC. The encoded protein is CASSYSFQAEQYF.

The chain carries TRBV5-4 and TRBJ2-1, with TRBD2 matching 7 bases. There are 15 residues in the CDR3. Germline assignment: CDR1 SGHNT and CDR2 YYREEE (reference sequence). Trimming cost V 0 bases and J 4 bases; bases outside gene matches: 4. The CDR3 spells CASSLETSQYNEQFF. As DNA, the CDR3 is TGTGCCAGCAGCTTGGAGACTAGCCAGTACAATGAGCAGTTCTTC.

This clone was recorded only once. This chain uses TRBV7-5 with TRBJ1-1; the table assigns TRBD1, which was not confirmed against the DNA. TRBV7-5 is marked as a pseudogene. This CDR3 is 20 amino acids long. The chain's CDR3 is CVRSLYARGPEIDEDTEAFF. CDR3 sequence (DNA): TGTGTCAGAAGCTTATATGCCAGGGGGCCGGAAATAGATGAGGACACTGAAGCTTTCTTT.

As DNA, the CDR3 is TGCGCCAGCAGCCGGAGACAGACAGGGGGGGCAGAGACCCAGTACTTC. This encodes CASSRRQTGGAETQYF. This chain links TRBV5-1 with TRBJ2-5, with 9 bases lining up with TRBD1. The CDR3 contains 16 residues. V lost 4 bases and J lost 4; bases outside the gene matches: 11. The germline V gene has CDR1 SGHRS and CDR2 YFSETQ.

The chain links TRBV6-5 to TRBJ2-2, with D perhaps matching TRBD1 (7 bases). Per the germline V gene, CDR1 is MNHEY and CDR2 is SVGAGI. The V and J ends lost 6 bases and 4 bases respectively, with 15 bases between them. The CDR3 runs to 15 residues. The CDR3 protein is CASSRLQGGTGELFF. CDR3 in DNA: TGTGCCAGCAGCCGGCTTCAGGGGGGCACCGGGGAGCTGTTTTTT.

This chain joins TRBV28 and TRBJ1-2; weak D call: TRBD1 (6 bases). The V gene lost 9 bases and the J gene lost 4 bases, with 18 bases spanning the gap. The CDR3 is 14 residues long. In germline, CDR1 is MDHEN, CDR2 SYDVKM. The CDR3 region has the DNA TGTGCCAGTCACCCAAACAGGGTGGGCTATGGCTACACCTTC. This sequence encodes CASHPNRVGYGYTF.

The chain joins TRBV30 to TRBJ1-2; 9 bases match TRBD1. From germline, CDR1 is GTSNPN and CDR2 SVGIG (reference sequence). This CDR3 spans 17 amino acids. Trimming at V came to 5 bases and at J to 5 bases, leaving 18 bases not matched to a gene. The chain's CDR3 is CAWSPIQGALVGYGYTF. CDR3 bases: TGTGCCTGGTCCCCAATACAGGGGGCGCTAGTAGGGTATGGCTACACCTTC. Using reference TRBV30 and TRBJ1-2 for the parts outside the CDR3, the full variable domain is SQTIHQWPATLVQPVGSPLSLECTVEGTSNPNLYWYRQAAGRGLQLLFYSVGIGQISSEVPQNLSASRPQDRQFILSSKKLLLSDSGFYLCAWSPIQGALVGYGYTFGSGTRLTVV.